Following are 17 T cell receptor beta chains from one sample sequenced in a study of tumor and adjacent non-tumor tissue in lung cancer. TCRbeta libraries were built with three rounds of nested PCR, modified from ARM-PCR. TCRdb recomputed calls from the multiplex PCR reads with MiXCR, one row per CDR3 protein. The sample has around 210,000 distinct CDR3 sequences, 70% to 75% seen once. RNA was extracted from bulk tissue without any cell sorting. What was sequenced was lung tumor tissue. These receptor sequences come from a man in his sixties with non-small cell lung cancer.

About this clonotype: Germline is not matched at one junction end, which may reflect a read error. The V gene is TRBV5-1, the J gene TRBJ1-2, with D tentatively TRBD1 (5 bases). Germline-derived CDR1 and CDR2 are SGHRS and YFSETQ. The CDR3 has 13 amino acids. The CDR3 reads CASSERGGYVYTF. CDR3 sequence (DNA): TGCGCCAGCAGCGAGAGGGGCGGCTATGTCTACACCTTC. Looking up the rest from reference TRBV5-1 and TRBJ1-2 gives the full variable domain: KAGVTQTPRYLIKTRGQQVTLSCSPISGHRSVSWYQQTPGQGLQFLFEYFSETQRNKGNFPGRFSGRQFSNSRSEMNVSTLELGDSALYLCASSERGGYVYTFGSGTRLTVV.

For this clonotype: A read error may produce the germline difference seen at one junction end. V usage is TRBV11-1 and J usage is TRBJ1-4; D ambiguous. The CDR3 has 15 residues. Germline values: CDR1 SGHAT, CDR2 FQDESV (reference sequence). DNA for the CDR3: TGTGTCAGCAGCCTTCGTCGGGAGGCGTCTGAAAAACTGTTTTTT. Protein sequence: CVSSLRREASEKLFF.

This chain links TRBV7-9 with TRBJ2-1; 11 bases agree with TRBD1. The length of the CDR3 is 16 residues. The V and J ends lost 6 bases and 1 base, in that order; junction bases with no gene match: 5. Germline V gives CDR1 SEHNR, CDR2 FQNEAQ (reference sequence). The CDR3 sequence: CASRSGTGGSYNEQFF. DNA of the CDR3: TGTGCCAGCAGGTCCGGGACAGGGGGTTCCTACAATGAGCAGTTCTTC.

This chain joins TRBV4-1 and TRBJ2-1, with 7 bases fitting TRBD1. Germline V gives CDR1 MGHRA, CDR2 YSYEKL. CDR3 length equals 13 residues. The CDR3 sequence: CVNSQDRVNEQFF. As DNA, the CDR3 is TGCGTCAACAGCCAAGACAGGGTCAATGAGCAGTTCTTC.

As concerns this clonotype: The junction departs from germline at one end; a sequencing error may be responsible. The chain joins TRBV11-3 to TRBJ2-3; 7 positions agree with TRBD2. This CDR3 is 15 amino acids long. CDR1 is SGHNT, CDR2 YENEEA, per germline. CDR3 in amino acids: CANSLGRVGGDTQYF. In DNA form, the CDR3 reads TGTGCCAACAGCTTGGGGAGGGTCGGCGGAGATACGCAGTATTTT.

The V and J genes are TRBV12-3 or TRBV12-4 and TRBJ1-4, with D possibly being TRBD1 (6 bases). The CDR3 runs 15 residues. The V and J ends lost 9 bases and 8 bases respectively, with 22 bases between them. The CDR3 region has the DNA TGTGCCAGTACCACTTCTGGGGGGCTGATGGAAAAACTGTTTTTT. Translation gives CASTTSGGLMEKLFF.

This clonotype was seen many times. V is TRBV20-1 and J is TRBJ2-1; 9 nucleotides align to TRBD2. V lost 6 bases and J lost 2; bases outside the gene matches: 11. Germline-derived CDR1 and CDR2 are DFQATT and SNEGSKA (reference sequence). The CDR3 runs to 16 residues. CDR3 protein: CSADNPLAGTYNEQFF. The CDR3 bases are TGCAGTGCCGACAACCCTCTAGCGGGAACCTACAATGAGCAGTTCTTC.

Turning to this clonotype: A much larger clone differs by one base, so this may be a read error. The genes are TRBV20-1 and TRBJ2-7; no reliable D call. This CDR3 has 11 residues. The germline V and J ends were trimmed by 7 bases and 4 bases, with 11 bases remaining between them. Germline V gives CDR1 DFQATT, CDR2 SNEGSKA (reference sequence). The CDR3 nucleotides read TGCAGTGTTAGCTTAGCTTACGAGCAGTACTTC. Translated, it gives CSVSLAYEQYF.

This chain uses TRBV6-5 with TRBJ1-2; D remains unclear. Trimming shortened V by 9 bases and J by 8 bases, and 22 bases separated the two germline ends. This CDR3 is 14 amino acids long. Germline V CDR1 and CDR2: MNHEY, SVGAGI. The CDR3 loop reads CASRFLADPKGYTF. The CDR3 DNA reads TGTGCCAGTAGATTCCTAGCCGATCCCAAGGGCTACACCTTC.

Concerning this clonotype itself: The CDR3 end shows no conserved phenylalanine or tryptophan, and so a read error is likely. The chain carries TRBV20-1 and TRBJ2-7, with 8 bases that match TRBD1. V lost 5 bases, J lost 6 bases, and 15 bases stayed unmatched. Germline V CDR1 and CDR2: DFQATT, SNEGSKA (reference sequence). The CDR3 is 15 residues long. The CDR3 DNA follows: TGCAGTGCTCGGGGACCCTCGACAGGGGCGTTCGAGCAGTACTTG. Residues: CSARGPSTGAFEQYL.

A word on this clonotype: A read error may be the cause here, since a much bigger clone is one base away. V and J are TRBV12-3 or TRBV12-4 and TRBJ1-2; D uncertain. The CDR3 has 13 residues. The CDR3: CASSPRKESGYAF. As DNA, the CDR3 is TGTGCCAGCAGTCCCCGTAAGGAGAGTGGCTACGCCTTC.

To note about this clonotype: A junction end diverges from the germline sequence, so it may reflect a read error. The V and J genes are TRBV12-3 or TRBV12-4 and TRBJ2-7; maybe TRBD1 (5 bases). The CDR3 loop spans 16 amino acids. Here the CDR3 reads CANSLFFGHGRNEQYF. The CDR3 DNA reads as TGTGCCAACAGTTTATTTTTCGGACATGGTAGGAACGAGCAGTACTTC.

The gene calls are TRBV6-6 and TRBJ2-5; D not certain. Per germline, CDR1 MNHNY and CDR2 SVGAGI (reference sequence). The CDR3 has 13 amino acids. V dropped 8 bases and J dropped 1 base, with 11 bases sitting between them. This CDR3 reads CASLLKGQETQYF. The CDR3 coding sequence is TGTGCCAGCTTGCTAAAGGGCCAAGAGACCCAGTACTTC.

This clonotype was observed a single time. The CDR3 carries no conserved terminal phenylalanine or tryptophan, so it likely arises from a read error. J is TRBJ1-5 and V is TRBV6-5; a weak D match, TRBD1 (6 bases). The V gene lost 6 bases and the J gene lost 7 bases, with 13 bases spanning the gap. CDR3 size: 13 residues. Germline V gene data show CDR1 as MNHEY and CDR2 as SVGAGI. CDR3 coding DNA: TGTGCCAGCAGAGGGGGTCAATCACAGCCCCAGCATTAT. Amino acid sequence: CASRGGQSQPQHY.

The chain uses TRBV29-1 and TRBJ2-7; D is possibly TRBD1 (6 bases). CDR1 is SQVTM, CDR2 ANQGSEA, per germline. The CDR3 totals 13 residues. The CDR3: CTVSGQRGYEQYF. The DNA for the CDR3 is TGCACCGTGAGTGGACAGAGAGGTTACGAGCAGTACTTC.

For this clonotype: One end of the junction is discordant with germline, which a read error may explain. CDR3 DNA: TGTGCCAGCAGCTTAATGCTAGCAGATATGCAGTATTTT. Its translation: CASSLMLADMQYF. This rearrangement joins TRBV7-3 to TRBJ2-3, with a tentative D call TRBD2 (5 bases). The CDR3 loop spans 13 amino acids. Germline loops: CDR1 SGHTA, CDR2 FQGTGA.

The chain joins TRBV11-2 to TRBJ2-1; D is uncertain. CDR3 length: 11 amino acids. Germline loops: CDR1 SGHAT, CDR2 FQNNGV. The V and J ends lost 8 bases and 10 bases respectively, with 12 bases between them. CDR3 sequence reads: CASGVVREQFF. CDR3 nucleotides: TGTGCCAGCGGCGTTGTAAGGGAGCAGTTCTTC.